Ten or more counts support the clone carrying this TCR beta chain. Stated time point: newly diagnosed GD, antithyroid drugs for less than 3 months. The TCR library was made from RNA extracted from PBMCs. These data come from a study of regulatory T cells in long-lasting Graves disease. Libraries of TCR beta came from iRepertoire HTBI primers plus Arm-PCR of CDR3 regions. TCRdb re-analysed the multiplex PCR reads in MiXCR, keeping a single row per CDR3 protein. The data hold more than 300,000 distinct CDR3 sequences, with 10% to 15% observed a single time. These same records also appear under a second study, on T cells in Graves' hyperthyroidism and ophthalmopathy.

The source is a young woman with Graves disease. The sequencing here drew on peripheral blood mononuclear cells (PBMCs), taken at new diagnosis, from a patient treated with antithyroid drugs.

CDR3 in amino acids: CASRTGGGTGELFF. DNA of the CDR3: TGTGCCAGCCGGACAGGGGGAGGTACCGGGGAGCTGTTTTTT. The rearrangement uses TRBV28 and TRBJ2-2; 10 nucleotides agree with TRBD1. The trim removed 8 bases at V and 5 bases at J, leaving 5 bases unmatched. CDR1 MDHEN and CDR2 SYDVKM come from the germline V gene. The CDR3 extends over 14 amino acids.